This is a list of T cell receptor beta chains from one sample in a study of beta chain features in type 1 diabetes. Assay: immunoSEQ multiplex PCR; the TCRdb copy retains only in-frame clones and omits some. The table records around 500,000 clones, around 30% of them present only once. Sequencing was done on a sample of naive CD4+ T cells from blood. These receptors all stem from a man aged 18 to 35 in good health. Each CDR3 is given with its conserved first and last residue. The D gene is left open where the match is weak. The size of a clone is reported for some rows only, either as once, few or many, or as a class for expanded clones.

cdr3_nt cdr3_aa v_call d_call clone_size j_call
TGCAGCGTTGAGAGGACAGGGGGGGAGACCCAGTACTTC CSVERTGGETQYF TRBV29-1 TRBD1 . TRBJ2-5
TGCGCCAGCAGCTTGGGGCTAGCGGGAGGATTAGATACGCAGTATTTT CASSLGLAGGLDTQYF TRBV5-1 TRBD2 . TRBJ2-3
TGTGCCAGCAGCCAAAGGCGGACTAGTCTGAATGAGCAGTTCTTC CASSQRRTSLNEQFF TRBV14 TRBD2 few TRBJ2-1
TGTGCCAGCAGCTTAGGCGTGCGCGGCGCGAATGAGCAGTTCTTC CASSLGVRGANEQFF TRBV11-2 . . TRBJ2-1
TGTGCCAGCAGCGCTAGACTAGCGGGGGGCACAGATACGCAGTATTTT CASSARLAGGTDTQYF TRBV5-4 TRBD2 . TRBJ2-3
TGTGCCTGGAGTCGCCTCGAGCAGTACTTC CAWSRLEQYF TRBV30 . . TRBJ2-7
TGTGCCAGCAGCGAGACAGGGAGGGGGACCCAGTACTTC CASSETGRGTQYF TRBV9 . . TRBJ2-5
TGTGCCAGTAGTATTAACTCTCAGTTGTATAGCTACACCTTC CASSINSQLYSYTF TRBV19 . few TRBJ1-2
TGTGCCGGAAATGGAGTGTACGGGCAGGGCCACAATGAGCAGTTCTTC CAGNGVYGQGHNEQFF TRBV30 . few TRBJ2-1
TGCGCCAGCAGGTTGCTAGCGGGTGTAGCCAAAAACATTCAGTACTTC CASRLLAGVAKNIQYF TRBV5-1 TRBD2 . TRBJ2-4
TGCGCCAGCAGCTCAGGACCCAACCAGCAGTTCTTC CASSSGPNQQFF TRBV4-1 . . TRBJ2-1
TGCGCCAGCAGCCAAGATTCTTCGGGATTTTACAATGAGCAGTTCTTC CASSQDSSGFYNEQFF TRBV4-3 . few TRBJ2-1
TGTGCCACCAGCAGAGGCGGACAGGGGACGAGCTATGGCTACACCTTC CATSRGGQGTSYGYTF TRBV15 TRBD1 . TRBJ1-2
TGTGCCAGCAGTTACGAGGCGGGAGCTGAGCAGTTCTTC CASSYEAGAEQFF TRBV6-5 TRBD2 few TRBJ2-1